The 19 T cell receptor beta chains in this list originate from one sample, sequenced in a study of T cell repertoires in cytomegalovirus infection. One entry per CDR3 protein results from TCRdb running MiXCR on the reads. The sample has roughly 500,000 distinct CDR3 sequences; 11% are singletons. The sample taken for sequencing was PBMCs. The receptors shown here come from a human donor in good health (CMV status not recorded). Some clones in this sample may be carry-over from other donors' samples.

This clonotype has ten or more counts. The rearrangement links TRBV7-2 to TRBJ2-2; perhaps TRBD1 as D (6 bases). The V and J ends lost 5 bases and 7 bases respectively, with 14 bases between them. The CDR3 has 14 amino acids. Per the germline V gene, CDR1 is SGHTA and CDR2 is FQGNSA. CDR3 sequence reads: CASSNIRGGGELFF. The DNA of the CDR3 is TGTGCCAGCAGCAACATCAGGGGCGGCGGGGAGCTGTTTTTT.

As to this clonotype: Being one base from a much bigger clone, this may be a read error. V is TRBV25-1 and J is TRBJ1-2; 11 bases line up with TRBD1. CDR1 is MGHDK, CDR2 SYGVNS, per germline. V was pared by 0 bases and J by 8 bases, with 11 bases of the junction left unmatched. The CDR3 contains 17 residues. The CDR3 region has the DNA TGTGCCAGCAGTGAATATCCCCCGGACAGGGGGCCCCAGGGCTACACCTTC. It translates to CASSEYPPDRGPQGYTF.

This clonotype turned up a few times. The chain joins TRBV20-1 to TRBJ2-7; the match to TRBD1 covers 8 bases. The CDR3 has 13 amino acids. From germline, CDR1 is DFQATT and CDR2 SNEGSKA (reference sequence). Trimming removed 5 bases from V and 6 bases from J; junction bases left unmatched: 9. The CDR3 DNA reads TGCAGTGCTCGTAGGACAGGGATGGCCGAGCAGTACTTC. Translated: CSARRTGMAEQYF.

This clonotype has a count of ten or more. The rearrangement uses TRBV7-2 and TRBJ1-5, with D perhaps matching TRBD1 (6 bases). Germline-derived CDR1 and CDR2 are SGHTA and FQGNSA. The CDR3 extends over 14 amino acids. With 4 bases removed from V and 7 bases from J, the gap between germline ends came to 14 bases. The CDR3 protein is CASSSDSPGQPQHF. In nucleotides, the CDR3 is TGTGCCAGCAGCTCGGACAGTCCAGGACAGCCCCAGCATTTT.

This clonotype was seen ten or more times. V usage is TRBV3-1 and J usage is TRBJ1-3; D call uncertain. Germline V gives CDR1 LGHDT, CDR2 YNNKEL (reference sequence). The ends were cut back, 4 bases at V and 0 bases at J, with 7 bases in the middle. The length of the CDR3 is 14 residues. The CDR3 DNA is TGTGCCAGCAGCCCCAGCGTCTCTGGAAACACCATATATTTT. This sequence encodes CASSPSVSGNTIYF.

This clonotype was found many times. The chain employs TRBV12-3 or TRBV12-4 and TRBJ1-3; D is ambiguous. Trimming took 3 bases from V and 4 from J, leaving 7 bases between them. The CDR3 runs to 13 residues. DNA of the CDR3: TGTGCCAGCAGTTTTATGTTAGGAAACACCATATATTTT. Translating gives CASSFMLGNTIYF.

This clonotype was found many times. This chain joins TRBV7-6 and TRBJ2-7; 8 positions agree with TRBD1. V lost 1 base to trimming and J lost 3 bases; unmatched junction nucleotides: 5. This CDR3 is 15 amino acids long. Germline V lookup: CDR1 SGHVS, CDR2 FNYEAQ. The CDR3 protein is CASSLEADRGYEQYF. The CDR3 DNA is TGTGCCAGCAGCTTAGAGGCCGACAGGGGCTACGAGCAGTACTTC. Full variable domain (missing parts from reference TRBV7-6 and TRBJ2-7): GAGVSQSPRYKVTKRGQDVALRCDPISGHVSLYWYRQALGQGPEFLTYFNYEAQQDKSGLPNDRFSAERPEGSISTLTIQRTEQRDSAMYRCASSLEADRGYEQYFGPGTRLTVT.

This clonotype was detected ten times or more. The chain uses TRBV5-5 and TRBJ2-3; 9 bases match TRBD2. V dropped 10 bases and J dropped 4; count of bases not matched to a gene: 10. The CDR3 covers 14 residues. Germline CDR1 SGHKS, CDR2 YYEKEE (reference sequence). CDR3: CASRLVAGADTQYF. As DNA, the CDR3 is TGTGCCTCCCGACTGGTAGCGGGAGCAGATACGCAGTATTTT.

The rearrangement joins TRBV6-1 to TRBJ1-1; the D is unclear. Trimming stripped 4 bases from V and 0 bases from J, with 9 bases between. CDR1 is MNHNS, CDR2 SASEGT, per germline. The CDR3 is 14 amino acids. CDR3 bases: TGTGCCAGCAGTGGGGCAGGCTTGAACACTGAAGCTTTCTTT. It codes for CASSGAGLNTEAFF.

This clonotype has at least ten counts. This chain joins TRBV19 and TRBJ1-1, with 8 positions matching TRBD1. Germline CDR1 reads LNHDA; CDR2 reads SQIVND (reference sequence). V gave up 3 bases and J gave up 3 bases; unmatched junction bases: 6. The CDR3 loop spans 15 amino acids. CDR3: CASSIRQGWDTEAFF. For the CDR3, the DNA is TGTGCCAGTAGTATCCGACAGGGGTGGGACACTGAAGCTTTCTTT.

This clonotype was seen repeatedly, ten times or more. V gene TRBV5-1 combines with J gene TRBJ2-6, with unresolved D. The CDR3 runs 17 residues. Germline CDR1 is SGHRS and CDR2 is YFSETQ. V dropped 0 bases and J dropped 0 bases, with 10 bases sitting between them. CDR3 sequence reads: CASSLVMGYSGANVLTF. The CDR3 coding sequence is TGCGCCAGCAGCTTGGTTATGGGGTACTCTGGGGCCAACGTCCTGACTTTC.

The sample holds many counts of this clonotype. The chain carries TRBV5-1 and TRBJ2-7; TRBD2 agrees at 7 bases. After removal of 4 bases from V and 2 bases from J, the junction contained 9 bases not matched to a gene. The CDR3 contains 15 residues. Looked up from germline, CDR1 is SGHRS and CDR2 is YFSETQ. The CDR3 is CASSPTKRGTYEQYF. The CDR3 DNA follows: TGCGCCAGCAGCCCGACTAAGCGGGGAACCTACGAGCAGTACTTC.

This clonotype appeared a few times. The gene calls are TRBV6-5 and TRBJ1-4, with TRBD1 matching 11 bases. The CDR3 contains 15 residues. V trimming: 5 bases; J trimming: 11 bases; junction bases outside the gene matches: 10. CDR1 is MNHEY and CDR2 is SVGAGI in the germline V gene. The CDR3: CASSTDRGPSGKLFF. CDR3 sequence (DNA): TGTGCCAGCAGTACGGACAGGGGGCCAAGCGGTAAACTGTTTTTT.

This clonotype has at least ten counts. The V call is TRBV7-8, the J call TRBJ2-1; 7 bases align to TRBD2. The CDR3 has 14 amino acids. The J segment lost 9 bases and the V segment lost 5 bases, leaving 10 bases of the junction unmatched. The germline CDR1 and CDR2 sequences are SGHVS and FQNEAQ. The CDR3 nucleotides are TGTGCCAGCAGCGAGGGGACTACTGCCGGTGAGCAGTTCTTC. Residues: CASSEGTTAGEQFF.

This clonotype was seen only a few times. The chain carries TRBV23-1 and TRBJ2-7; D gene ambiguous. TRBV23-1 is filed as an ORF, its function uncertain. V was clipped by 9 bases and J by 5 bases, with 8 bases between them. This CDR3 has 10 amino acids. CDR3 sequence reads: CAREAHEQYF. The CDR3 bases are TGCGCCAGAGAGGCTCACGAGCAGTACTTC.

This clonotype was picked up many times. The CDR3 nucleotides are TGTGCCAGCAGTTACGGGACTAGCGGGGGGGCTCGAGAGACCCAGTACTTC. This sequence encodes CASSYGTSGGARETQYF. J is TRBJ2-5 and V is TRBV6-5; 16 bases are a match to TRBD2. CDR1 is MNHEY and CDR2 is SVGAGI in the germline V gene. V was pared by 2 bases and J by 4 bases, with 4 bases of the junction left unmatched. This CDR3 contains 17 residues.

This clonotype was counted many times. The rearrangement links TRBV10-3 to TRBJ2-5, with D possibly being TRBD1 or TRBD2 (5 bases each). Trimming pared 6 bases from V and 5 bases from J, leaving 22 bases between. The CDR3 sequence is 16 residues long. In germline, CDR1 is ENHRY, CDR2 SYGVKD. CDR3 nucleotide sequence: TGTGCCATCAGCGCCCCGAGGGGAACAACGGACGAGACCCAGTACTTC. This sequence encodes CAISAPRGTTDETQYF.

The chain combines TRBV7-3 with TRBJ2-3; 14 nucleotides agree with TRBD2. Germline CDR1 reads SGHTA; CDR2 reads FQGTGA. The CDR3 is made up of 15 amino acids. The ends lost 5 bases at V and 4 bases at J; junction bases unmatched: 2. The CDR3 nucleotides read TGTGCCAGCAGCCAGACTAGCGGGGGGGCAGATACGCAGTATTTT. Protein product: CASSQTSGGADTQYF.

This clonotype was seen only a few times. The chain recombines TRBV5-1 with TRBJ2-5, with 8 bases matching TRBD2. Germline CDR1 is SGHRS and CDR2 is YFSETQ. V was pared by 4 bases and J by 5 bases, with 4 bases of the junction left unmatched. This CDR3 has 13 residues. CDR3 amino acids: CASSATGGETQYF. The CDR3, as DNA: TGCGCCAGCAGCGCGACGGGAGGGGAGACCCAGTACTTC.